The 18 T cell receptor beta chains listed next were all sequenced from one sample in a study of cytomegalovirus exposure and HLA in healthy donors. Method: immunoSEQ multiplex PCR; TCRdb's copy keeps in-frame clones and lacks some. Here the sample spans more than 55,000 clones, roughly nine tenths being singletons. The sequencing input was PBMCs. The receptor set was obtained from a woman younger than 30 in good health and CMV-seronegative.

The V and J genes are TRBV4-2 and TRBJ1-1; possibly TRBD1 for D (5 bases). The V end lost 2 bases, the J end lost 3 bases, and 7 bases lay between the germline ends. The germline CDR1 and CDR2 sequences are LGHNA and YNFKEQ. The CDR3 has 13 amino acids. CDR3 DNA sequence: TGTGCCAGCAGCCAATTCAGGGACACTGAAGCTTTCTTT. Residues: CASSQFRDTEAFF.

V and J are TRBV11-2 and TRBJ1-2; the D is unclear. CDR3 length: 16 residues. Germline V lookup: CDR1 SGHAT, CDR2 FQNNGV. V was pared by 4 bases and J by 2 bases, with 17 bases between. CDR3 sequence (DNA): TGTGCCAGCAGCTCCCTCGTCCGCGTGGGCAACTATGGCTACACCTTC. Amino acid sequence: CASSSLVRVGNYGYTF.

The chain links TRBV2 to TRBJ2-1; 8 bases are a match to TRBD2. With V trimmed by 8 bases and J by 4 bases, 4 bases remained unmatched. The CDR3 spans 13 residues. The V gene's germline CDR1 is SNHLY and CDR2 FYNNEI. This CDR3 is CASSASGYNEQFF. The CDR3 nucleotides are TGTGCCAGCTCGGCTAGCGGGTACAATGAGCAGTTCTTC.

The rearrangement links TRBV7-9 to TRBJ2-5, with D maybe TRBD2 (7 bases). This CDR3 contains 15 residues. Germline V gene data show CDR1 as SEHNR and CDR2 as FQNEAQ (reference sequence). The V end lost 6 bases, the J end lost 5 bases, and 19 bases lay between the germline ends. The DNA for the CDR3 is TGTGCCAGCAGGAAACCGCGGGGGCTCGCGGAGACCCAGTACTTC. Translating it yields CASRKPRGLAETQYF.

The chain uses TRBV5-1 and TRBJ2-3; 7 bases fit TRBD2. This CDR3 has 14 residues. J was trimmed by 4 bases and V by 5 bases; bases with no gene match: 7. Per germline, CDR1 SGHRS and CDR2 YFSETQ. The CDR3 bases are TGCGCCAGCAGGATTAGACTAGCTCCAGATACGCAGTATTTT. It yields the protein CASRIRLAPDTQYF. The full variable domain, completed using reference TRBV5-1 and TRBJ2-3, is KAGVTQTPRYLIKTRGQQVTLSCSPISGHRSVSWYQQTPGQGLQFLFEYFSETQRNKGNFPGRFSGRQFSNSRSEMNVSTLELGDSALYLCASRIRLAPDTQYFGPGTRLTVL.

The chain combines TRBV28 with TRBJ2-7, with D maybe TRBD1 (6 bases). The CDR3 contains 14 residues. The germline V gene encodes CDR1 MDHEN and CDR2 SYDVKM. V was pared by 3 bases and J by 0 bases, with 9 bases between. CDR3 DNA: TGTGCCAGCAGTTTCCGGACAGCCTCCTACGAGCAGTACTTC. Its protein is CASSFRTASYEQYF.

The chain uses TRBV5-1 and TRBJ1-3; D gene unclear. The CDR3 has 20 amino acids. With 3 bases removed from V and 0 bases from J, the gap between germline ends came to 25 bases. The germline V gene encodes CDR1 SGHRS and CDR2 YFSETQ. The CDR3 sequence is CASSSLFVQTPRDSGNTIYF. In DNA, the CDR3 is TGCGCCAGCAGCTCCCTCTTTGTCCAGACCCCACGGGACTCTGGAAACACCATATATTTT.

This clone was observed once. The chain combines TRBV14 with TRBJ2-7; D is possibly TRBD2 (6 bases). CDR1 and CDR2 (germline): SGHDN, FVKESK. The CDR3 extends over 16 amino acids. V was pared by 4 bases and J by 7 bases, with 23 bases between. CDR3 sequence reads: CASSPSGRGGYDEQYF. The CDR3 DNA reads as TGTGCCAGCAGCCCGTCGGGAAGAGGAGGGTACGATGAGCAGTACTTC. Filled out from reference TRBV14 and TRBJ2-7, the complete variable domain reads EAGVTQFPSHSVIEKGQTVTLRCDPISGHDNLYWYRRVMGKEIKFLLHFVKESKQDESGMPNNRFLAERTGGTYSTLKVQPAELEDSGVYFCASSPSGRGGYDEQYFGPGTRLTVT.

The count of this clone is one. The rearrangement uses TRBV5-1 and TRBJ1-2, with 8 bases that match TRBD1. J gave up 1 base and V 5 bases, and 13 bases lay outside the gene matches. The CDR3 totals 17 residues. Germline V gives CDR1 SGHRS, CDR2 YFSETQ. CDR3 DNA: TGCGCCAGCAGGCCGACAGGGGCCCCCACTTTTAACTATGGCTACACCTTC. Encoded protein: CASRPTGAPTFNYGYTF.

The J gene is TRBJ1-3, the V gene TRBV5-5; D is uncertain. V was pared by 4 bases and J by 4 bases, with 9 bases between. The CDR3 is made up of 13 amino acids. The germline V gene encodes CDR1 SGHKS and CDR2 YYEKEE (reference sequence). This chain's CDR3 is CASSRAGGNTIYF. CDR3 sequence (DNA): TGTGCCAGCAGCCGAGCCGGGGGAAACACCATATATTTT.

This clone appeared a single time. The V and J genes are TRBV6-5 and TRBJ1-1; 7 bases are a match to TRBD1. Germline CDR1 MNHEY, CDR2 SVGAGI. The CDR3 runs 14 residues. With V trimmed by 2 bases and J by 5 bases, 5 bases remained unmatched. The CDR3 spells CASSYKGAWTEAFF. In nucleotides, the CDR3 is TGTGCCAGCAGTTACAAGGGGGCGTGGACTGAAGCTTTCTTT.

The rearrangement links TRBV28 to TRBJ1-1; TRBD1 is a possible D gene (6 bases). This CDR3 has 10 residues. Trimming removed 4 bases from V and 9 bases from J, with 6 bases in between. Germline assignment: CDR1 MDHEN and CDR2 SYDVKM. CDR3 sequence reads: CASSWDKAFF. CDR3 nucleotide sequence: TGTGCCAGCAGTTGGGACAAAGCTTTCTTT.

The chain links TRBV6-1 to TRBJ1-5, with D possibly matching TRBD1 (6 bases). This CDR3 is built from 14 residues. V lost 7 bases, J lost 4 bases, and 14 bases lay in between. Germline V gene data show CDR1 as MNHNS and CDR2 as SASEGT. The CDR3 DNA is TGTGCCAGCAATCTACAGGGATTTAATCAGCCCCAGCATTTT. It encodes CASNLQGFNQPQHF.

The V and J genes are TRBV12-5 and TRBJ2-7; 11 positions agree with TRBD1. Germline V lookup: CDR1 LGHNT, CDR2 FRNRAP. The junction had 8 bases not matched to a gene; V was cut back by 7 bases and J by 6 bases. CDR3 length: 14 amino acids. CDR3 loop: CASAGGTGGAEQYF. As DNA, the CDR3 is TGTGCTAGTGCCGGTGGGACAGGGGGTGCCGAGCAGTACTTC.

The J gene is TRBJ2-1, the V gene TRBV7-2, with 11 bases identical to TRBD2. V lost 5 bases to trimming and J lost 6 bases; unmatched junction nucleotides: 6. The CDR3 runs 15 residues. Germline V gene lookup returns CDR1 SGHTA and CDR2 FQGNSA. The CDR3 DNA reads as TGTGCCAGCAGCCCAACTAGCGGGAGTTTCAATGAGCAGTTCTTC. Translated, it gives CASSPTSGSFNEQFF.

The chain is built from TRBV5-5 and TRBJ2-7, with TRBD2 as a possible D gene (6 bases). The V end was cut by 1 base, the J end by 2 bases, with 13 bases between. In germline, CDR1 is SGHKS, CDR2 YYEKEE (reference sequence). This CDR3 contains 15 residues. CDR3 nucleotide sequence: TGTGCCAGCAGCTTGTCTATTAGCGGAACCTACGAGCAGTACTTC. This sequence encodes CASSLSISGTYEQYF.

The chain joins TRBV7-2 to TRBJ2-5, with 8 bases lining up with TRBD2. The CDR3 has 15 amino acids. CDR1 is SGHTA, CDR2 FQGNSA, per germline. The J segment lost 5 bases and the V segment lost 1 base, leaving 6 bases of the junction unmatched. The CDR3 here is CASSLDGRAGETQYF. The CDR3 DNA reads TGTGCCAGCAGCTTAGACGGGAGGGCCGGTGAGACCCAGTACTTC.

Only one count was recorded for this clone. The chain is built from TRBV5-1 and TRBJ1-2; D not certain. This CDR3 spans 15 amino acids. The germline V and J ends were trimmed by 4 bases and 7 bases, with 20 bases remaining between them. The germline V gene has CDR1 SGHRS and CDR2 YFSETQ. This chain's CDR3 is CASSQTSIGVGGYTF. The CDR3 DNA follows: TGCGCCAGCAGCCAGACGAGTATCGGGGTGGGTGGCTACACCTTC.